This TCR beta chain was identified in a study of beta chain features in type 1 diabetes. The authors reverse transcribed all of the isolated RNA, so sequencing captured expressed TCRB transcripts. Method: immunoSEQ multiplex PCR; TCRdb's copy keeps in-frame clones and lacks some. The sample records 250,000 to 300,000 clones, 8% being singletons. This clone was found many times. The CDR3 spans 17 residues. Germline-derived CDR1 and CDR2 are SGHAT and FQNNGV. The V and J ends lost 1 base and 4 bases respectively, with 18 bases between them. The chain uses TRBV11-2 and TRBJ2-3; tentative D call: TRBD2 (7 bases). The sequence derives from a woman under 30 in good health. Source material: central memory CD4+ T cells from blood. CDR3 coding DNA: TGTGCCAGCAGCTTAGCCTTGGCGGGGGCGGGCCCAGATACGCAGTATTTT. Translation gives CASSLALAGAGPDTQYF.